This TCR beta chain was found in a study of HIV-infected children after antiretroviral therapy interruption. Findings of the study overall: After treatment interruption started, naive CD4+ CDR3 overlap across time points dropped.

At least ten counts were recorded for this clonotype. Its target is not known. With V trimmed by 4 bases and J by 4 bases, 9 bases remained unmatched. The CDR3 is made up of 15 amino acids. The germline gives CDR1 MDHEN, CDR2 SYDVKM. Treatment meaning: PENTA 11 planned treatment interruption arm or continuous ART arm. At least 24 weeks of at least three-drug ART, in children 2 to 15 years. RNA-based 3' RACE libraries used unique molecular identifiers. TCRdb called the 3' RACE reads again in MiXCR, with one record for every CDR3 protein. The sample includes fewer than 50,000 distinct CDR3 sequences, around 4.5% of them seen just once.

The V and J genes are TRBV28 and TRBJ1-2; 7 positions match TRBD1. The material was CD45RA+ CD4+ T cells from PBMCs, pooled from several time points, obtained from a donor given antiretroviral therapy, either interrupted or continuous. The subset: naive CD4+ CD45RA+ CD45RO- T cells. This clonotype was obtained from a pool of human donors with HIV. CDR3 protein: CASSSASTGLYGYTF. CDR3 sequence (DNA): TGTGCCAGCAGTTCAGCCTCGACAGGGCTCTATGGCTACACCTTC.